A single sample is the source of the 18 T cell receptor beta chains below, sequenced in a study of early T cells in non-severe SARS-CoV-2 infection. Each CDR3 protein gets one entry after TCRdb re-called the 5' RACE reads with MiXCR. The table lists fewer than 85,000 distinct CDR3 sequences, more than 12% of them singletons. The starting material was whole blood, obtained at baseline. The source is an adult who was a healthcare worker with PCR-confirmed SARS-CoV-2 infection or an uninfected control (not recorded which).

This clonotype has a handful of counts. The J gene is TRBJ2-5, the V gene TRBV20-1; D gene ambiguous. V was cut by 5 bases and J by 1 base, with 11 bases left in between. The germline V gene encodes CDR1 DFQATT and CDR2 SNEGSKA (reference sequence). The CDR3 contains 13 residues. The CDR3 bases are TGCAGTGCTGCCCCCGGCAGCCAAGAGACCCAGTACTTC. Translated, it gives CSAAPGSQETQYF.

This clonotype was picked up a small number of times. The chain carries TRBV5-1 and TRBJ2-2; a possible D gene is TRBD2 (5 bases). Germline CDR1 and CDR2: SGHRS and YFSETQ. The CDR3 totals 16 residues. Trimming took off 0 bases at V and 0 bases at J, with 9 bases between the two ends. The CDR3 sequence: CASSLASGTNTGELFF. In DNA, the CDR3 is TGCGCCAGCAGCTTGGCGTCGGGGACGAACACCGGGGAGCTGTTTTTT.

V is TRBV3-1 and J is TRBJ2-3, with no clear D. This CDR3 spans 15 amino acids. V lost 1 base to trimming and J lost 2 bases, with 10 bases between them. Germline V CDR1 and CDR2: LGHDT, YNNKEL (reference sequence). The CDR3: CASSQGQVFTDTQYF. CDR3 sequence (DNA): TGTGCCAGCAGCCAAGGGCAAGTGTTCACAGATACGCAGTATTTT.

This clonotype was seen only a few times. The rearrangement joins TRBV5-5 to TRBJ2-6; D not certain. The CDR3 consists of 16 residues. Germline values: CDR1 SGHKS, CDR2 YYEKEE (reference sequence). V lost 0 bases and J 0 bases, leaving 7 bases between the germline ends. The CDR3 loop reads CASSLVISSGANVLTF. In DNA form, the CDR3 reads TGTGCCAGCAGCTTGGTCATTAGCTCTGGGGCCAACGTCCTGACTTTC. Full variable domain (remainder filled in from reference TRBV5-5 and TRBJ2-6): DAGVTQSPTHLIKTRGQQVTLRCSPISGHKSVSWYQQVLGQGPQFIFQYYEKEERGRGNFPDRFSARQFPNYSSELNVNALLLGDSALYLCASSLVISSGANVLTFGAGSRLTVL.

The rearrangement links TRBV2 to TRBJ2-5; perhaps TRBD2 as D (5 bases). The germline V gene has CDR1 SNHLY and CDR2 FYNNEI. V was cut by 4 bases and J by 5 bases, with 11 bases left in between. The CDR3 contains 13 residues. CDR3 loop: CASSGLARETQYF. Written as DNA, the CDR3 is TGTGCCAGCAGTGGCCTAGCAAGGGAGACCCAGTACTTC.

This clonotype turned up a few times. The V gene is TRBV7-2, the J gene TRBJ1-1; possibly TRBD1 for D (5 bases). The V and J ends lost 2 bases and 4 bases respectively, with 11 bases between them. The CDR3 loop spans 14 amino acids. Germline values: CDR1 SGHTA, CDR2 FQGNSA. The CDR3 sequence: CASSLQGEATEAFF. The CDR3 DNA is TGTGCCAGCAGCTTACAGGGTGAGGCCACTGAAGCTTTCTTT.

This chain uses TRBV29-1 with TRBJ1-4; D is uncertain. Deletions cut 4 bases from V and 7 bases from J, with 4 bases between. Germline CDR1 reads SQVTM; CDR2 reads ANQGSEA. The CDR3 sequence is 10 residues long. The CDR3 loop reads CSVGAEKLFF. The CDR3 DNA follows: TGCAGCGTTGGGGCTGAAAAACTGTTTTTT.

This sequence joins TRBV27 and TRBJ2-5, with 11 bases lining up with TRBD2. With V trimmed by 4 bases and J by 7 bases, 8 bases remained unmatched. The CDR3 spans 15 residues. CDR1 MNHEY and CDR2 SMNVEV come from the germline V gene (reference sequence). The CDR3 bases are TGTGCCAGCAGTTCCTCCGGGACTAGCGGCCGGACCCAGTACTTC. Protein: CASSSSGTSGRTQYF.

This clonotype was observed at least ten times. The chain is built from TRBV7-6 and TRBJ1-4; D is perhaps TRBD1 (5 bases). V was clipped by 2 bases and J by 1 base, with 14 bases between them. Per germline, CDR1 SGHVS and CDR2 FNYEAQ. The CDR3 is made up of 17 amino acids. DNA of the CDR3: TGTGCCAGCAGCTTATTATACCAGGGAGGAACTAATGAAAAACTGTTTTTT. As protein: CASSLLYQGGTNEKLFF. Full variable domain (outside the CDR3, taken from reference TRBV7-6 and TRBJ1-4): GAGVSQSPRYKVTKRGQDVALRCDPISGHVSLYWYRQALGQGPEFLTYFNYEAQQDKSGLPNDRFSAERPEGSISTLTIQRTEQRDSAMYRCASSLLYQGGTNEKLFFGSGTQLSVL.

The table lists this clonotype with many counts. The CDR3 DNA reads TGCGCCAGCAGCCCCACGATGACTAGCGGGAGAGTAGGAGATACGCAGTATTTT. Its translation is CASSPTMTSGRVGDTQYF. The chain is built from TRBV5-1 and TRBJ2-3, with 12 positions matching TRBD2. Germline loops: CDR1 SGHRS, CDR2 YFSETQ. This CDR3 is built from 18 residues. V lost 4 bases, J lost 5 bases, and 14 bases stayed unmatched.

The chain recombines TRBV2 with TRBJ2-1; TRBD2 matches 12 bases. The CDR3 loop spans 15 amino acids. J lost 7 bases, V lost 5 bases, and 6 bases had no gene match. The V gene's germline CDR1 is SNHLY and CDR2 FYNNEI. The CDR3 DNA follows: TGTGCCAGCAGTCTCCTAGCGGGAGGGGGGAATGAGCAGTTCTTC. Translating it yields CASSLLAGGGNEQFF.

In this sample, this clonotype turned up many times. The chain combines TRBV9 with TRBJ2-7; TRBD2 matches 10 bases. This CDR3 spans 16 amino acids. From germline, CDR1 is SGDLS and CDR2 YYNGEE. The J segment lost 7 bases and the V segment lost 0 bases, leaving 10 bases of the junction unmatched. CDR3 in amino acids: CASSVEGASGRGEQYF. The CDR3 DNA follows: TGTGCCAGCAGCGTAGAGGGAGCTAGCGGGAGAGGTGAGCAGTACTTC.

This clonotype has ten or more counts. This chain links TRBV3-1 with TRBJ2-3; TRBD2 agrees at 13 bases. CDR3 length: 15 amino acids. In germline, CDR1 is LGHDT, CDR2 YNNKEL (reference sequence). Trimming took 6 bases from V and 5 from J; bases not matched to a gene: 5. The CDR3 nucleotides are TGTGCCAGCAGGGCGGGGACTAGCGGGAAAGATACGCAGTATTTT. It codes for CASRAGTSGKDTQYF.

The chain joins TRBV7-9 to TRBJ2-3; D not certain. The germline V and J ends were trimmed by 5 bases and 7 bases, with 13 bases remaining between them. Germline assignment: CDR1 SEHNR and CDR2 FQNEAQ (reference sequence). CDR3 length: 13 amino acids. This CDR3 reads CASSPPTRNTQYF. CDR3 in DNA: TGTGCCAGCAGCCCGCCGACACGAAATACGCAGTATTTT.

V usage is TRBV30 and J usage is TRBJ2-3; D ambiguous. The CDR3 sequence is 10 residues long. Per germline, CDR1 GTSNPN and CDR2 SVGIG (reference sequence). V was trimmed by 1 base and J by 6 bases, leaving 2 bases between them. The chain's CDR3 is CAWSGDTQYF. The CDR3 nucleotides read TGTGCCTGGAGTGGGGATACGCAGTATTTT.

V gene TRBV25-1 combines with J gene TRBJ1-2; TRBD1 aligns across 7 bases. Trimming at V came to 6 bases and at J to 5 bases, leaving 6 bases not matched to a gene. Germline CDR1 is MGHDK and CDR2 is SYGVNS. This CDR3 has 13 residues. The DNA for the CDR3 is TGTGCCAGCAGCGAGACAGGGCCGTATGGCTACACCTTC. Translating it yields CASSETGPYGYTF.

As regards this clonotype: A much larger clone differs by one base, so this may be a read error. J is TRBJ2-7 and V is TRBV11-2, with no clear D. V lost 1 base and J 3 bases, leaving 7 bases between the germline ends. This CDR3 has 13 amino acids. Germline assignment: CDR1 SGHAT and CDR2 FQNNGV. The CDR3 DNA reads TGTGCCAGCAGCTTAGGGCCAGACTACGAGCAGTACTTC. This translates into CASSLGPDYEQYF. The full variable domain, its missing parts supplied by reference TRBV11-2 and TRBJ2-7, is EAGVAQSPRYKIIEKRQSVAFWCNPISGHATLYWYQQILGQGPKLLIQFQNNGVVDDSQLPKDRFSAERLKGVDSTLKIQPAKLEDSAVYLCASSLGPDYEQYFGPGTRLTVT.

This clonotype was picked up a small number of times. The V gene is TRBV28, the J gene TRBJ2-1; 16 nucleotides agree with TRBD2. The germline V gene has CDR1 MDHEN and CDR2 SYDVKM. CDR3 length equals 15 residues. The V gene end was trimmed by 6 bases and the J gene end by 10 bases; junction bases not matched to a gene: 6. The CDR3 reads CASSPGLAGGHEQFF. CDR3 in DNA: TGTGCCAGCAGCCCGGGACTAGCGGGAGGGCACGAGCAGTTCTTC.